In this sample, the clone carrying this TCR beta chain turned up once. Its antigen is currently unknown. This sample was included in a study of cytomegalovirus exposure and HLA in healthy donors. The study, taken as a whole, reports: Most TCR beta V segments were productive about 90% or about 30% of the time in an earlier analysis.

Primers: 60 Vbeta forward and 13 Jbeta reverse. In the source study's methods: Later, 65 million to 90 million unique TCR beta chains were counted in an analysis, and about 10 million of them were shared. TCRdb keeps only in-frame clones here, not all; method: immunoSEQ multiplex PCR. The V and J calls and clone size come from that table; D and trimming were worked out from the DNA. Among around 170,000 clones listed, roughly 87% were seen once. CDR1 MNHEY and CDR2 SVGAGI come from the germline V gene. Losses at the gene ends were 5 bases for V and 4 bases for J; bases not matched to a gene: 9. CDR3 length: 15 residues.

The rearrangement uses TRBV6-5 and TRBJ1-2; TRBD1 aligns across 8 bases. The origin of this receptor is a man aged 40-49 years in good health and CMV-seronegative. The specimen was PBMCs. CDR3 region: CASSTRQGLGYGYTF. Here the CDR3 DNA reads TGTGCCAGCAGTACCAGACAGGGGCTAGGCTATGGCTACACCTTC.